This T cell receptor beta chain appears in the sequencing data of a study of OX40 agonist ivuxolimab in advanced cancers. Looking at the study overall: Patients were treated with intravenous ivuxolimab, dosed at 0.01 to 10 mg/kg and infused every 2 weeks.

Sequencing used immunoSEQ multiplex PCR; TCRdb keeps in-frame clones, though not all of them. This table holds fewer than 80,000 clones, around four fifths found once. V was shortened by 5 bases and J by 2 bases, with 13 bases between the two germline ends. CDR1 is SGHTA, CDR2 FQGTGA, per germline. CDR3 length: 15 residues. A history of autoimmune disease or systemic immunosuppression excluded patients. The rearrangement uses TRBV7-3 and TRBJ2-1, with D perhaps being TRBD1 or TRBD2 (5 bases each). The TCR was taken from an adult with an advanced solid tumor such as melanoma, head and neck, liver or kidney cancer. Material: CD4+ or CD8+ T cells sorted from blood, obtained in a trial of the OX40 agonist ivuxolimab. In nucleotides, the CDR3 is TGTGCCAGCAGCAAAAGGGACGAGCCCTACAATGAGCAGTTCTTC. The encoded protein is CASSKRDEPYNEQFF.